This T cell receptor beta chain stems from a study of OX40 agonist ivuxolimab in advanced cancers. About the study: The mean age was roughly 60 years, ranging from about 23 to 79, with under 90% of participants male. Three patients got partial responses; one had hepatocellular carcinoma and two had cutaneous melanoma. Study-wide results and caveats: Part of the nonresponder group also had normalized T-cell clonal expansion that was low. No antigen was identified for the clonally expanded peripheral T cells.

Germline V gene lookup returns CDR1 DFQATT and CDR2 SNEGSKA (reference sequence). The length of the CDR3 is 11 residues. In regard to this clone: Its antigen is not known.

Here immunoSEQ multiplex PCR was the method, and the copy in TCRdb shows in-frame clones only, minus some. The sample has some 35,000 clones; around 80% are singletons. The chain carries TRBV20-1 and TRBJ2-3, with D maybe TRBD2 (6 bases). The sample was CD4+ or CD8+ T cells sorted from blood, taken in a trial of the OX40 agonist ivuxolimab. This TCR derives from an adult with an advanced solid tumor such as melanoma, head and neck, liver or kidney cancer. The CDR3 DNA is TGCACTGGGGGGTCCACAGATACGCAGTATTTT. It translates to CTGGSTDTQYF.